The clone carrying this TCR beta chain was seen repeatedly, ten times or more. This CDR3 comprises 15 residues. The ends were cut back, 3 bases at V and 6 bases at J, with 17 bases in the middle. Germline CDR1 reads LNHDA; CDR2 reads SQIVND (reference sequence). Template material for amplifying TCR beta CDR3 regions consisted of RNA transcripts. HTBI primers were used for first-round RT-PCR of the TCR CDR3. TCRdb independently ran MiXCR on the multiplex PCR reads; one entry per CDR3 protein. Of more than 500,000 distinct CDR3 sequences in the sample, 46% are singletons; the top ten hold roughly 19%. Clinical symptoms, serum thyroxine, TRAb, thyroid ultrasound and orbital computed tomography established diagnosis. These data come from a study of T cells in Graves' hyperthyroidism and ophthalmopathy.

This TCR was sampled from an adult woman with Graves' disease, either hyperthyroidism or ophthalmopathy (not recorded which). The V call is TRBV19, the J call TRBJ1-1, with D unresolved. Sequencing was carried out using peripheral blood or thyroid tissue (not recorded which). CDR3 sequence (DNA): TGTGCCAGTAGTATTATTAGTAGGAGGTTTCCTGAAGCTTTCTTT. It specifies CASSIISRRFPEAFF.